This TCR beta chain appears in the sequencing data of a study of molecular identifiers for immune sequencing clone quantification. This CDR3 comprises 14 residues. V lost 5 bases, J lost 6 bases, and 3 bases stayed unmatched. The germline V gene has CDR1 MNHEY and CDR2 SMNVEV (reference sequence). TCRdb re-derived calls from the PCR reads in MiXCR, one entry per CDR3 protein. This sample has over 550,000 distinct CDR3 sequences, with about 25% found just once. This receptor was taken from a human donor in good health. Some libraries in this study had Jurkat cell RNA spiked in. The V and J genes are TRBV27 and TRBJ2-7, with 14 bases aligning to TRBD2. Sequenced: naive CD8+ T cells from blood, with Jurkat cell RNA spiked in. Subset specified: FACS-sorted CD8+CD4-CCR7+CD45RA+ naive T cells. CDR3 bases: TGTGCCAGCAGTCCGGGACTAGCGGGAGTCGAGCAGTACTTC. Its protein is CASSPGLAGVEQYF.